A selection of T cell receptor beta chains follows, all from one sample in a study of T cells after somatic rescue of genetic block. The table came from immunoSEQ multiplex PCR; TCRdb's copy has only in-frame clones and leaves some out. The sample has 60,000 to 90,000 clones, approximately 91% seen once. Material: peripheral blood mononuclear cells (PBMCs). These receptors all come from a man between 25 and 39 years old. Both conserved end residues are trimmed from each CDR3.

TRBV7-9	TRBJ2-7	ASTSEAVPYEQY
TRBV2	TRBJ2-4	ASSQAGTVIQY
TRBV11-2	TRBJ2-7	ASSFMGQVSSYEQY
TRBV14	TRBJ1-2	ASSQDGPLRRHGYT
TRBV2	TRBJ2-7	ASIRVGGNYEQY
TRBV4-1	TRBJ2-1	ASSHVSGLRAYNEQF
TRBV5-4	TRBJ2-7	ASSLGQGNPYEQY
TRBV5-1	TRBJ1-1	ASSLAPSRTGGRTEAF
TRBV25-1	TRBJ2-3	ASIPSIGRGADTQY
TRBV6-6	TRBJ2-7	ASSLKTSYEQY
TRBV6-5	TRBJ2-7	ASSRPGTGAYEQY
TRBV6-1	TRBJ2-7	ASSESRDYEQY
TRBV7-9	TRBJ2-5	ASSLRTGFLDLN
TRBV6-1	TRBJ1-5	ASSEEGYQPQH
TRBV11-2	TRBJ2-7	ASSSSGGLEEQY
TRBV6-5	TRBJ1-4	ASSYGGGEKLF
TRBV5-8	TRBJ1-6	ASSYRGGDSPLH
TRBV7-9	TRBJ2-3	ASRTGLKGGEWDTQY
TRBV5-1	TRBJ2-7	ASSPGQDYYERD
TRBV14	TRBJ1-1	ASSQDRRLRTEAF
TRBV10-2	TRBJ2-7	ASSEAGEEQY
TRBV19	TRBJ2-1	ASSIDRGVNEQF
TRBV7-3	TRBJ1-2	ASSLGGGDYGYT
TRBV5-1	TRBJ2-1	ASSPGFGGSKDEQF
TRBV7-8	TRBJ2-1	ASSVWDPGRYSYNEQF
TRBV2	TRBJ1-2	ASSVARAEYGYT
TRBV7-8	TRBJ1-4	ASSMPTEKLF
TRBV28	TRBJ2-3	ALGGSITDTQY
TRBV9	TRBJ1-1	ASSVGVGYSAEAF
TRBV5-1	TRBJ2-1	ASSSLTSSNEQF
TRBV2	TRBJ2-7	ATRDSPYEQY
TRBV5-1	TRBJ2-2	ASRPGLTNTGELF
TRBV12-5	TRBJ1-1	ASGLVLGRGTEAF
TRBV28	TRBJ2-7	ASSSEREEQY
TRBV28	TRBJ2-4	ASSGIGRGYIQY
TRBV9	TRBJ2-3	ASSVEGGLDTQY
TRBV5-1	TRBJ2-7	ASSRGGGTVEQY
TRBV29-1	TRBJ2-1	SAKVPPGINEQF
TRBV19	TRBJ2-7	ASSRRTGVHEQY
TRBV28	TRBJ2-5	ASSRETGADIQQETQY
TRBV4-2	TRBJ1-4	ASSQPRRERTGGKLF
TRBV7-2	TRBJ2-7	ASSTRVYPYEQY
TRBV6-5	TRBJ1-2	ASSYSRVHYGYT
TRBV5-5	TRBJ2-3	ASSPPGLAGVDTQY
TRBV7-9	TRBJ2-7	ASSHGQGSYEQY
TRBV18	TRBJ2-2	ASSPLGQGGTGELF
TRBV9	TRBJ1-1	ASSSLGQGTANTEAF
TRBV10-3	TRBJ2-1	AISEPSRLAGGSYNEQF